Below are 28 T cell receptor beta chains sequenced from a single sample in a study of cytomegalovirus exposure and HLA in healthy donors. The PCR was carried out with 60 Vbeta primers and 13 Jbeta primers. The protocol was immunoSEQ multiplex PCR, while the TCRdb copy is restricted to in-frame clones and leaves out a portion. The repertoire consists of about 76,000 clones, with around 65% occurring once and the leading ten covering over 4.5%. Sequenced sample: PBMCs. These receptors came from a man aged 60-69 years in good health and CMV-seropositive.

This clone appeared a single time. The V call is TRBV28, the J call TRBJ2-3, with TRBD1 identical over 10 bases. The CDR3 loop spans 16 amino acids. Looked up from germline, CDR1 is MDHEN and CDR2 is SYDVKM. J gave up 4 bases and V 7 bases, and 11 bases lay outside the gene matches. DNA of the CDR3: TGTGCCAGCATCCAGACAGGGGGCAACCCCGCAGATACGCAGTATTTT. This gives the protein CASIQTGGNPADTQYF. The entire variable domain, with the rest obtained from reference TRBV28 and TRBJ2-3, is as follows: DVKVTQSSRYLVKRTGEKVFLECVQDMDHENMFWYRQDPGLGLRLIYFSYDVKMKEKGDIPEGYSVSREKKERFSLILESASTNQTSMYLCASIQTGGNPADTQYFGPGTRLTVL.

V and J are TRBV2 and TRBJ1-1; possibly TRBD1 for D (5 bases). The CDR3 loop spans 14 amino acids. Trimming cost V 6 bases and J 7 bases, with 18 bases left between them. In germline, CDR1 is SNHLY, CDR2 FYNNEI. The CDR3 region has the DNA TGTGCCAGCAGGCGGGGACGGTCGGACGGTGAAGCTTTCTTT. It yields the protein CASRRGRSDGEAFF.

The chain joins TRBV19 to TRBJ1-1; D is ambiguous. V lost 2 bases and J lost 1, with 14 bases in between. CDR1 LNHDA and CDR2 SQIVND come from the germline V gene (reference sequence). The CDR3 contains 16 residues. CDR3 in amino acids: CASSIILGPANTEAFF. CDR3 DNA sequence: TGTGCCAGTAGTATAATATTGGGCCCAGCGAACACTGAAGCTTTCTTT.

The chain employs TRBV27 and TRBJ2-2; no firm D call. Between the trimmed V and J ends, which lost 2 bases and 5 bases, there was a span of 3 bases. The CDR3 spans 12 residues. CDR1 is MNHEY and CDR2 is SMNVEV in the germline V gene (reference sequence). This CDR3 is CASSLPTGELFF. The CDR3 bases are TGTGCCAGCAGTTTACCGACCGGGGAGCTGTTTTTT.

The chain couples TRBV11-3 to TRBJ2-1; 12 bases map to TRBD2. Per germline, CDR1 SGHNT and CDR2 YENEEA. This CDR3 contains 16 residues. The junction had 3 bases not matched to a gene; V was cut back by 5 bases and J by 1 base. The CDR3 loop reads CASSPTSGRSYNEQFF. CDR3 DNA sequence: TGTGCCAGCAGCCCAACTAGCGGGAGGTCCTACAATGAGCAGTTCTTC. The whole variable domain, filled in from reference TRBV11-3 and TRBJ2-1, reads EAGVVQSPRYKIIEKKQPVAFWCNPISGHNTLYWYLQNLGQGPELLIRYENEEAVDDSQLPKDRFSAERLKGVDSTLKIQPAELGDSAVYLCASSPTSGRSYNEQFFGPGTRLTVL.

V usage is TRBV6-5 and J usage is TRBJ1-2, with TRBD1 matching over 9 bases. V was pared by 0 bases and J by 5 bases, with 7 bases of the junction left unmatched. This CDR3 contains 16 residues. Per germline, CDR1 MNHEY and CDR2 SVGAGI. CDR3 DNA: TGTGCCAGCAGTTACTCGGGGACAGGGTCGCTATATGGCTACACCTTC. It yields the protein CASSYSGTGSLYGYTF.

V and J are TRBV11-2 and TRBJ1-2, with TRBD1 matching over 10 bases. The trim removed 8 bases at V and 5 bases at J, leaving 2 bases unmatched. The CDR3 extends over 12 amino acids. Per the germline V gene, CDR1 is SGHAT and CDR2 is FQNNGV. The CDR3 spells CASSDRGYGYTF. As DNA, the CDR3 is TGTGCCAGCTCGGACAGGGGGTATGGCTACACCTTC.

V is TRBV6-1 and J is TRBJ1-5; D is perhaps TRBD1 (6 bases). Trimming pared 8 bases from V and 7 bases from J, leaving 12 bases between. The CDR3 is made up of 12 amino acids. The germline V gene encodes CDR1 MNHNS and CDR2 SASEGT. The CDR3 loop is CASRQGRQPQHF. CDR3 in DNA: TGTGCCAGCCGGCAGGGGAGACAGCCCCAGCATTTT.

V gene TRBV11-3 combines with J gene TRBJ2-2, with 7 nucleotides matching TRBD1. After removal of 7 bases from V and 2 bases from J, the junction contained 4 bases not matched to a gene. Germline V gives CDR1 SGHNT, CDR2 YENEEA. CDR3 length: 14 amino acids. The CDR3 bases are TGTGCCAGCAATCAGGGGGATAACACCGGGGAGCTGTTTTTT. Its protein is CASNQGDNTGELFF.

This chain's CDR3 is CASSLQGGLRETQYF. Here the CDR3 DNA reads TGTGCCAGCAGCCTACAGGGAGGGCTGCGCGAGACCCAGTACTTC. The V gene is TRBV6-5, the J gene TRBJ2-5; maybe TRBD2 (7 bases). Trimming stripped 6 bases from V and 5 bases from J, with 19 bases between. This CDR3 contains 15 residues. Germline V gene sequence: CDR1 MNHEY, CDR2 SVGAGI.

CDR3 nucleotides: TGCGCCAGCAGCGTCGGGACTAGCGGGGCCACAGATACGCAGTATTTT. Residues: CASSVGTSGATDTQYF. This chain links TRBV5-1 with TRBJ2-3, with TRBD2 matching over 13 bases. The junction had 4 bases not matched to a gene; V was cut back by 4 bases and J by 2 bases. The germline CDR1 and CDR2 sequences are SGHRS and YFSETQ. CDR3 length: 16 residues.

The V call is TRBV27, the J call TRBJ2-5; D perhaps matches TRBD1 (6 bases). The CDR3 loop spans 13 amino acids. Germline CDR1 and CDR2: MNHEY and SMNVEV (reference sequence). Trimming took 2 bases from V and 5 from J, leaving 9 bases between them. In DNA, the CDR3 is TGTGCCAGCAGTTTAGGACAGCGGGAGACCCAGTACTTC. It encodes CASSLGQRETQYF.

Details on this clone: The sample holds other DNA sequences that translate to the same CDR3. The chain joins TRBV6-1 to TRBJ2-7; D may be TRBD1 (6 bases). The CDR3 length is 14 residues. Germline-derived CDR1 and CDR2 are MNHNS and SASEGT. V gave up 4 bases and J gave up 1 base, with 11 bases separating them. CDR3 sequence reads: CASSVDRRSYEQYF. The CDR3 bases are TGTGCCAGCAGTGTTGACAGGAGATCCTACGAGCAGTACTTC.

This chain uses TRBV5-1 with TRBJ1-2; D is ambiguous. V was trimmed by 2 bases and J by 3 bases, leaving 11 bases between them. CDR1 and CDR2 from the germline V gene are SGHRS and YFSETQ. CDR3 length equals 14 residues. CDR3 in DNA: TGCGCCAGCAGCTTTACCGTCCGAGACTATGGCTACACCTTC. This gives the protein CASSFTVRDYGYTF.

About this clone: Other DNA sequences in this specimen translate into the identical CDR3. This sequence joins TRBV5-6 and TRBJ2-1; the match to TRBD2 covers 10 bases. Trimming removed 2 bases from V and 4 bases from J; junction bases left unmatched: 3. CDR3 size: 15 residues. Germline V gene lookup returns CDR1 SGHDT and CDR2 YYEEEE. The CDR3 sequence is CASSLLAGLYNEQFF. The CDR3 DNA reads as TGTGCCAGCAGCTTACTAGCGGGACTTTACAATGAGCAGTTCTTC.

The table lists this clone with a few counts. The chain recombines TRBV7-2 with TRBJ2-1; D perhaps matches TRBD1 (5 bases). The CDR3 consists of 15 residues. V lost 0 bases to trimming and J lost 1 base, with 7 bases between them. From germline, CDR1 is SGHTA and CDR2 FQGNSA. This CDR3 reads CASSLAQGSYNEQFF. The DNA for the CDR3 is TGTGCCAGCAGCTTAGCCCAGGGATCCTACAATGAGCAGTTCTTC. Together with reference TRBV7-2 and TRBJ2-1, the CDR3 gives the full variable domain: GAGVSQSPSNKVTEKGKDVELRCDPISGHTALYWYRQSLGQGLEFLIYFQGNSAPDKSGLPSDRFSAERTGGSVSTLTIQRTQQEDSAVYLCASSLAQGSYNEQFFGPGTRLTVL.

The chain employs TRBV5-1 and TRBJ1-1, with D unresolved. V lost 0 bases and J 4 bases, leaving 13 bases between the germline ends. Germline V gene lookup returns CDR1 SGHRS and CDR2 YFSETQ. CDR3 length: 15 residues. CDR3 DNA: TGCGCCAGCAGCTTGGGCAGCGAGTTGAGCACTGAAGCTTTCTTT. Its protein is CASSLGSELSTEAFF.

V is TRBV2 and J is TRBJ1-3, with D tentatively TRBD1 (6 bases). The CDR3 has 12 amino acids. Trimming shortened V by 7 bases and J by 6 bases, and 10 bases separated the two germline ends. Germline CDR1 is SNHLY and CDR2 is FYNNEI. DNA of the CDR3: TGTGCCAGCAACCGGGACACAAACACCATATATTTT. Protein: CASNRDTNTIYF.

The chain employs TRBV19 and TRBJ2-7; possible D gene TRBD1, 6 bases. The germline V and J ends were trimmed by 1 base and 0 bases, with 7 bases remaining between them. The CDR3 is made up of 14 amino acids. CDR1 and CDR2 (germline): LNHDA, SQIVND (reference sequence). The CDR3 here is CASSIGGGSYEQYF. The CDR3 DNA is TGTGCCAGTAGTATAGGAGGGGGCTCCTACGAGCAGTACTTC.

This chain joins TRBV10-3 and TRBJ1-5, with a weak D call TRBD1 (5 bases). CDR1 and CDR2 (germline): ENHRY, SYGVKD. This CDR3 comprises 13 residues. Between the trimmed V and J ends, which lost 2 bases and 6 bases, there was a span of 8 bases. CDR3 coding DNA: TGTGCCATCAGTGAGAGGGGCCCTCAGCCCCAGCATTTT. Translation gives CAISERGPQPQHF.

The chain combines TRBV11-2 with TRBJ2-7; D is possibly TRBD1 (6 bases). Germline-derived CDR1 and CDR2 are SGHAT and FQNNGV. The CDR3 sequence is 13 residues long. Trimming removed 2 bases from V and 5 bases from J, with 10 bases in between. The CDR3 sequence: CASSLTDSHEQYF. The CDR3 DNA follows: TGTGCCAGCAGCTTAACGGACAGCCACGAGCAGTACTTC.

The chain uses TRBV7-3 and TRBJ1-1; TRBD1 might be the D (6 bases). The CDR3 sequence is 14 residues long. The germline CDR1 and CDR2 sequences are SGHTA and FQGTGA. The V and J ends lost 1 base and 1 base respectively, with 7 bases between them. Written as DNA, the CDR3 is TGTGCCAGCAGCTTAATGGGGGCGAACACTGAAGCTTTCTTT. Encoded protein: CASSLMGANTEAFF. Full variable domain (outside the CDR3, taken from reference TRBV7-3 and TRBJ1-1): GAGVSQTPSNKVTEKGKYVELRCDPISGHTALYWYRQSLGQGPEFLIYFQGTGAADDSGLPNDRFFAVRPEGSVSTLKIQRTERGDSAVYLCASSLMGANTEAFFGQGTRLTVV.

This chain uses TRBV10-1 with TRBJ1-1; TRBD1 matches at 8 bases. The CDR3 is 15 amino acids. The ends lost 6 bases at V and 7 bases at J; junction bases unmatched: 13. Germline assignment: CDR1 WNHNN and CDR2 SYGVQD (reference sequence). For the CDR3, the DNA is TGCGCCAGCAGGGGTCGGACAGGGCTAAACGATGAAGCTTTCTTT. This gives the protein CASRGRTGLNDEAFF.

Concerning this clone: A much larger clone is a single base away; this may be a read error. This same CDR3 is encoded by further DNA sequences in the sample. The V call is TRBV30, the J call TRBJ1-1; D not resolved. The V gene's germline CDR1 is GTSNPN and CDR2 SVGIG (reference sequence). CDR3 length equals 10 residues. CDR3: CAWNAAKAFF. CDR3 sequence (DNA): TGTGCCTGGAACGCTGCTAAAGCTTTCTTC.

J is TRBJ1-1 and V is TRBV7-9; D ambiguous. Germline CDR1 SEHNR, CDR2 FQNEAQ (reference sequence). The CDR3 is made up of 14 amino acids. Trimming took 1 base from V and 1 from J, leaving 7 bases between them. As DNA, the CDR3 is TGTGCCAGCAGCTTAGGACACGGGAACACTGAAGCTTTCTTT. It is translated as CASSLGHGNTEAFF.

This chain joins TRBV21-1 and TRBJ1-4; the DNA was not used to check the table's D call, TRBD1. TRBV21-1 is flagged as a pseudogene. The CDR3 consists of 16 residues. The CDR3 loop reads CASRRDRGPGNEKLFF. CDR3 in DNA: TGTGCCAGCAGAAGGGACAGGGGGCCCGGTAATGAAAAACTGTTTTTT.

In this sample, this clone turned up a few times. The chain couples TRBV27 to TRBJ2-1; weak D call: TRBD1 (5 bases). Germline V gene data show CDR1 as MNHEY and CDR2 as SMNVEV (reference sequence). The CDR3 totals 14 residues. V lost 4 bases and J lost 8, with 15 bases in between. The CDR3 protein is CASSSMGLGDEQFF. In nucleotides, the CDR3 is TGTGCCAGCAGTTCCATGGGGCTAGGGGATGAGCAGTTCTTC.

By sample fraction, this clone is medium-sized. The J gene is TRBJ1-1, the V gene TRBV14; D uncertain. V lost 10 bases and J 1 base, leaving 13 bases between the germline ends. CDR3 size: 13 residues. Germline CDR1 SGHDN, CDR2 FVKESK. The CDR3 sequence is CATRMGGNTEAFF. CDR3 in DNA: TGTGCCACCCGGATGGGAGGGAACACTGAAGCTTTCTTT.